This record concerns one T cell receptor beta chain sequence. What it binds is unknown. The same CDR3 arises from other DNA sequences in this sample as well. Profiled with immunoSEQ multiplex PCR; TCRdb holds only in-frame clones, not every one. In the table there are some 83,000 clones, 90% to 95% of which are singletons. This entry comes from a study of graft-versus-host responses after intestinal transplantation. This CDR3 spans 14 amino acids. Germline loops: CDR1 LNHDA, CDR2 SQIVND (reference sequence). The J segment lost 4 bases and the V segment lost 4 bases, leaving 4 bases of the junction unmatched.

This sequence originates from a human donor who received an intestinal transplant. The sample consisted of unstimulated CD4+ T cells sorted from spleen or lymph node cells, taken before intestinal transplant. V is TRBV19 and J is TRBJ1-2; 9 nucleotides match TRBD1. CDR3 nucleotide sequence: TGTGCCAGTAGTAACAGGGGGCAGGGCTATGGCTACACCTTC. Protein sequence: CASSNRGQGYGYTF.